The 27 T cell receptor beta chains reported below all come from one sample, sequenced in a study of cytomegalovirus exposure and HLA in healthy donors. Primers for the PCR totalled 60 Vbeta and 13 Jbeta. TCRdb keeps only in-frame clones here, not all; method: immunoSEQ multiplex PCR. The table records around 120,000 clones, approximately 81% of them present only once. Input material: PBMCs. These receptors all come from a man aged 18 to 29 in good health and CMV-seronegative.

The V call is TRBV6-5, the J call TRBJ1-1; D perhaps matches TRBD1 (5 bases). The CDR3 spans 13 residues. Looked up from germline, CDR1 is MNHEY and CDR2 is SVGAGI. Between the trimmed V and J ends, which lost 6 bases and 1 base, there was a span of 9 bases. Written as DNA, the CDR3 is TGTGCCAGCAGACAAACAGGGAACACTGAAGCTTTCTTT. It is translated as CASRQTGNTEAFF.

This chain links TRBV30 with TRBJ1-2; TRBD1 aligns across 7 bases. The length of the CDR3 is 16 residues. Unmatched junction bases numbered 15, after V lost 1 base and J lost 7 bases. Germline lookup yields CDR1 GTSNPN and CDR2 SVGIG (reference sequence). The CDR3 spells CAWSEMGQLGVGGYTF. The CDR3 bases are TGTGCCTGGAGTGAAATGGGACAGTTGGGTGTAGGTGGCTACACCTTC. The full variable domain, in which reference TRBV30 and TRBJ1-2 provide the parts outside the CDR3, is SQTIHQWPATLVQPVGSPLSLECTVEGTSNPNLYWYRQAAGRGLQLLFYSVGIGQISSEVPQNLSASRPQDRQFILSSKKLLLSDSGFYLCAWSEMGQLGVGGYTFGSGTRLTVV.

The chain couples TRBV30 to TRBJ1-3, with D unclear. Germline V CDR1 and CDR2: GTSNPN, SVGIG (reference sequence). CDR3 length: 15 amino acids. Trimming took 0 bases from V and 3 from J, leaving 12 bases between them. CDR3 sequence reads: CAWSVLPSVGNTIYF. CDR3 coding DNA: TGTGCCTGGAGTGTACTCCCAAGCGTTGGAAACACCATATATTTT.

The genes are TRBV5-1 and TRBJ2-5; 13 bases line up with TRBD2. This CDR3 is 19 amino acids long. From germline, CDR1 is SGHRS and CDR2 YFSETQ. The V segment lost 1 base and the J segment 5 bases; nucleotides outside the gene matches: 14. The CDR3 bases are TGCGCCAGCAGCTTGTATAAACTAGCGGGAGGGATGTCAGGGGAGACCCAGTACTTC. Its translation: CASSLYKLAGGMSGETQYF.

The rearrangement uses TRBV15 and TRBJ2-1; D is perhaps TRBD1 (6 bases). The CDR3 is 13 residues long. Deletions cut 4 bases from V and 7 bases from J, with 11 bases between. The germline CDR1 and CDR2 sequences are LNHNV and YYDKDF (reference sequence). The CDR3 coding sequence is TGTGCCACCAGCACCCGGGACACTAATGAGCAGTTCTTC. This translates into CATSTRDTNEQFF. The whole variable domain, remainder taken from reference TRBV15 and TRBJ2-1, is DAMVIQNPRYQVTQFGKPVTLSCSQTLNHNVMYWYQQKSSQAPKLLFHYYDKDFNNEADTPDNFQSRRPNTSFCFLDIRSPGLGDTAMYLCATSTRDTNEQFFGPGTRLTVL.

The chain is built from TRBV7-2 and TRBJ2-1; 8 positions agree with TRBD1. The CDR3 is 14 residues long. V was clipped by 2 bases and J by 9 bases; unmatched bases: 6. Germline assignment: CDR1 SGHTA and CDR2 FQGNSA. In DNA form, the CDR3 reads TGTGCCAGCAGCTTACAAGCAGGGGGCGTTGAGCAGTTCTTC. Translation gives CASSLQAGGVEQFF.

V and J are TRBV4-1 and TRBJ2-2, with a tentative D call TRBD1 (6 bases). The CDR3 is 16 amino acids. Germline loops: CDR1 MGHRA, CDR2 YSYEKL. Trimming pared 1 base from V and 4 bases from J, leaving 13 bases between. The CDR3 sequence is CASSQAWTDFTGELFF. The CDR3 nucleotides are TGCGCCAGCAGCCAAGCCTGGACAGATTTCACCGGGGAGCTGTTTTTT.

On this clone: This specimen includes other DNA sequences encoding the same CDR3. The J gene is TRBJ2-1, the V gene TRBV30; 8 bases line up with TRBD2. CDR1 and CDR2 from the germline V gene are GTSNPN and SVGIG (reference sequence). The CDR3 has 13 amino acids. The ends lost 8 bases at V and 3 bases at J; junction bases unmatched: 6. The DNA for the CDR3 is TGTGCCCTAACTAGCGGAAACTACAATGAGCAGTTCTTC. Its protein is CALTSGNYNEQFF.

The CDR3 sequence: CASSRASEQFF. The CDR3 DNA follows: TGTGCCAGCAGCCGAGCCTCCGAGCAGTTCTTC. The chain carries TRBV14 and TRBJ2-1; D is unresolved. Germline V gives CDR1 SGHDN, CDR2 FVKESK. CDR3 length equals 11 residues. Trimming left V 4 bases short and J 10 bases short, with 8 bases between.

This chain connects TRBV5-1 to TRBJ2-2; tentative D call: TRBD2 (5 bases). Germline V gene sequence: CDR1 SGHRS, CDR2 YFSETQ. Trimming removed 5 bases from V and 0 bases from J, with 11 bases in between. This CDR3 comprises 15 residues. The CDR3 DNA sequence: TGCGCCAGCAGGGAGGCCATCGCGAACACCGGGGAGCTGTTTTTT. Protein sequence: CASREAIANTGELFF.

This chain links TRBV6-5 with TRBJ1-1; no firm D call. The CDR3 is made up of 11 amino acids. Trimming took off 6 bases at V and 1 base at J, with 3 bases between the two ends. CDR1 and CDR2 (germline): MNHEY, SVGAGI. The CDR3 protein is CASSRNTEAFF. Here the CDR3 DNA reads TGTGCCAGCAGCCGGAACACTGAAGCTTTCTTT.

This clone came up a few times. V gene TRBV4-1 combines with J gene TRBJ1-4; D may be TRBD1 (5 bases). CDR1 and CDR2 (germline): MGHRA, YSYEKL. Trimming cost V 5 bases and J 3 bases, with 16 bases left between them. This CDR3 spans 16 amino acids. As DNA, the CDR3 is TGCGCCAGCAGCGCTCATAGACAGTTGGCTAATGAAAAACTGTTTTTT. The encoded protein is CASSAHRQLANEKLFF.

As concerns this clone: Compared with germline, one end of the junction differs, possibly owing to a read error. The genes are TRBV5-6 and TRBJ1-2, with D tentatively TRBD1 (6 bases). This CDR3 contains 13 residues. Germline CDR1 and CDR2: SGHDT and YYEEEE. The DNA of the CDR3 is TGTGCCAGCAGCCGCGACAGGTCCCATGGCTACGCCTTC. Translation gives CASSRDRSHGYAF.

The chain has TRBV30 and TRBJ2-1; D may be TRBD2 (5 bases). Germline assignment: CDR1 GTSNPN and CDR2 SVGIG (reference sequence). This CDR3 has 13 amino acids. The germline V and J ends were trimmed by 3 bases and 1 base, with 7 bases remaining between them. CDR3 loop: CAWSEGSYNEQFF. The CDR3, as DNA: TGTGCCTGGAGCGAGGGATCCTACAATGAGCAGTTCTTC.

This chain links TRBV5-4 with TRBJ1-1; tentatively, D is TRBD1 (6 bases). This CDR3 region has 15 residues. Between the trimmed V and J ends, which lost 2 bases and 6 bases, there was a span of 17 bases. Germline V CDR1 and CDR2: SGHNT, YYREEE (reference sequence). CDR3 protein: CASSLDRGSWAEAFF. The CDR3 DNA reads TGTGCCAGCAGCTTAGATAGGGGGTCTTGGGCTGAAGCTTTCTTT.

The rearrangement links TRBV27 to TRBJ2-1, with D possibly TRBD1 on 6 matching bases. V gave up 5 bases and J gave up 6 bases, with 14 bases separating them. The CDR3 loop spans 14 amino acids. Germline V gene data show CDR1 as MNHEY and CDR2 as SMNVEV (reference sequence). The CDR3 sequence: CASSLRTASNEQFF. The CDR3 bases are TGTGCCAGCAGTCTTCGGACAGCCTCCAATGAGCAGTTCTTC.

The rearrangement links TRBV7-2 to TRBJ1-1, with D possibly being TRBD1 (5 bases). Germline V lookup: CDR1 SGHTA, CDR2 FQGNSA. This CDR3 contains 14 residues. The V end lost 5 bases, the J end lost 4 bases, and 14 bases lay between the germline ends. This CDR3 is CASSPYYQGTEAFF. The CDR3 coding sequence is TGTGCCAGCAGCCCCTATTACCAGGGCACTGAAGCTTTCTTT.

V gene TRBV7-8 combines with J gene TRBJ1-1; tentative D call: TRBD1 (6 bases). The length of the CDR3 is 13 residues. CDR1 and CDR2 (germline): SGHVS, FQNEAQ. V lost 5 bases, J lost 4 bases, and 11 bases lay in between. The CDR3 nucleotides are TGTGCCAGCAGCACACAGGGTGGCACTGAAGCTTTCTTT. It encodes CASSTQGGTEAFF.

The chain links TRBV15 to TRBJ2-2; possible D gene TRBD2, 6 bases. Trimming stripped 2 bases from V and 5 bases from J, with 21 bases between. The CDR3 has 18 residues. Germline V lookup: CDR1 LNHNV, CDR2 YYDKDF (reference sequence). In DNA, the CDR3 is TGTGCCACCAGCAGAACCTGGGGTGGGCGGGACCTTACCGGGGAGCTGTTTTTT. The encoded protein is CATSRTWGGRDLTGELFF.

This clone was found a few times. V is TRBV2 and J is TRBJ1-5; 7 nucleotides agree with TRBD1. Germline CDR1 SNHLY, CDR2 FYNNEI. The V gene end was trimmed by 7 bases and the J gene end by 1 base; junction bases not matched to a gene: 7. This CDR3 has 15 residues. The CDR3 nucleotides read TGTGCCAGCAACCAGGGGGGTTCAAGCAATCAGCCCCAGCATTTT. This gives the protein CASNQGGSSNQPQHF.

The rearrangement links TRBV10-2 to TRBJ1-4, with unresolved D. The V end lost 6 bases, the J end lost 6 bases, and 8 bases lay between the germline ends. Germline CDR1 reads WSHSY; CDR2 reads SAAADI. The CDR3 contains 12 residues. The CDR3 nucleotides are TGCGCCAGCAGACCGGGAGATGAAAAACTGTTTTTT. Protein sequence: CASRPGDEKLFF.

V is TRBV7-3 and J is TRBJ2-1, with 9 bases lining up with TRBD1. This CDR3 is built from 15 residues. V dropped 5 bases and J dropped 5; count of bases not matched to a gene: 7. CDR1 and CDR2 (germline): SGHTA, FQGTGA. CDR3 protein: CASSHRDREDNEQFF. The CDR3 nucleotides read TGTGCCAGCAGCCATCGGGACAGGGAAGACAATGAGCAGTTCTTC.

The rearrangement joins TRBV5-1 to TRBJ1-2, with TRBD1 matching 8 bases. Germline loops: CDR1 SGHRS, CDR2 YFSETQ. The CDR3 consists of 14 residues. Losses at the gene ends were 6 bases for V and 6 bases for J; bases not matched to a gene: 10. For the CDR3, the DNA is TGCGCCAGCACTTTGGAGTCAGGGGGCAATGGCTACACCTTC. It translates to CASTLESGGNGYTF.

The V call is TRBV9, the J call TRBJ1-2; D is unresolved. V was cut by 4 bases and J by 0 bases, with 13 bases left in between. Per the germline V gene, CDR1 is SGDLS and CDR2 is YYNGEE. The CDR3 has 15 residues. Here the CDR3 DNA reads TGTGCCAGCAGCCCTAATACCAATCCTAACTATGGCTACACCTTC. Residues: CASSPNTNPNYGYTF.

The chain links TRBV7-2 to TRBJ2-7, with D perhaps matching TRBD2 (6 bases). Trimming removed 6 bases from V and 2 bases from J, with 14 bases in between. Looked up from germline, CDR1 is SGHTA and CDR2 is FQGNSA. The CDR3 extends over 14 amino acids. Here the CDR3 DNA reads TGTGCCAGCAGTAGGATAGCGGCCCCCTACGAGCAGTACTTC. Residues: CASSRIAAPYEQYF.

This sequence joins TRBV7-9 and TRBJ2-1, with 12 bases matching TRBD2. This CDR3 comprises 15 residues. CDR1 and CDR2 (germline): SEHNR, FQNEAQ (reference sequence). With 4 bases clipped from V and 7 bases from J, the junction kept 5 bases outside the gene matches. CDR3 sequence (DNA): TGTGCCAGCAGCTGGACGACTAGCGGGAGTAATGAGCAGTTCTTC. This gives the protein CASSWTTSGSNEQFF.

In its sample, this clone was seen a few times. The gene calls are TRBV4-2 and TRBJ2-1, with a weak D call TRBD1 (6 bases). The ends were cut back, 0 bases at V and 0 bases at J, with 15 bases in the middle. The CDR3 covers 18 residues. CDR1 and CDR2 from the germline V gene are LGHNA and YNFKEQ. DNA of the CDR3: TGTGCCAGCAGCCAAGAGGGGGCAGAACGTAGCTCCTACAATGAGCAGTTCTTC. Encoded protein: CASSQEGAERSSYNEQFF.